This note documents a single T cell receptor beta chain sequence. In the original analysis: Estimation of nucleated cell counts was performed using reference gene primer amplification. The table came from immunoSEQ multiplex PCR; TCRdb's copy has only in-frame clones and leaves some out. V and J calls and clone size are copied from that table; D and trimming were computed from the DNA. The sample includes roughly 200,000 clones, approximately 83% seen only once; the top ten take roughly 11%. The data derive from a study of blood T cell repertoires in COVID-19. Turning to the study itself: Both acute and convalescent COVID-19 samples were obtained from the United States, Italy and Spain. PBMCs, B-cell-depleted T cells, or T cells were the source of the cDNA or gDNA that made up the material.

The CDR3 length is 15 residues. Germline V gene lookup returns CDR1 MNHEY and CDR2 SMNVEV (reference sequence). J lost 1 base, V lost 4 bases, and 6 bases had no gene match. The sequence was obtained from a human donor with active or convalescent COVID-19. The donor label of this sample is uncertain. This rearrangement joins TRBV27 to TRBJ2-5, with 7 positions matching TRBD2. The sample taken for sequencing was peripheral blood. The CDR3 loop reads CASSSPGGGQETQYF. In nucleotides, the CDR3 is TGTGCCAGCAGTTCCCCGGGCGGGGGCCAAGAGACCCAGTACTTC.